The 7 T cell receptor beta chains below come from one sample, sequenced in a study of immune cell composition in non-small cell lung cancer. Normal lung sampling was at least 3 cm from the tumour, as distant as possible. Assay used: immunoSEQ multiplex PCR; TCRdb lists only in-frame clones, some missing. The sample records around 6,100 clones, approximately 80% being singletons. The sequenced material came from non-adjacent lung tissue. The receptors derive from a human donor with non-small cell lung cancer.

This clone came up a few times. The chain joins TRBV30 to TRBJ2-5; a possible D gene is TRBD1 (5 bases). Germline V gene data show CDR1 as GTSNPN and CDR2 as SVGIG (reference sequence). Trimming took off 0 bases at V and 5 bases at J, with 10 bases between the two ends. The CDR3 covers 13 residues. CDR3: CAWSVRTRETQYF. The CDR3 region has the DNA TGTGCCTGGAGTGTAAGGACAAGGGAGACCCAGTACTTC.

This clone was seen once. This rearrangement joins TRBV28 to TRBJ2-1; TRBD2 agrees at 13 bases. V lost 6 bases to trimming and J lost 9 bases; unmatched junction nucleotides: 8. From germline, CDR1 is MDHEN and CDR2 SYDVKM. The CDR3 spans 15 residues. CDR3 bases: TGTGCCAGCAGGGCCCCGGGACTAGCGGGACTTGAGCAGTTCTTC. Its translation is CASRAPGLAGLEQFF.

V and J are TRBV27 and TRBJ1-5, with a possible D match to TRBD1 (5 bases). CDR1 and CDR2 (germline): MNHEY, SMNVEV (reference sequence). The V and J ends lost 0 bases and 1 base respectively, with 10 bases between them. This CDR3 has 16 residues. This CDR3 is CASSLSGRVSNQPQHF. The CDR3 DNA reads TGTGCCAGCAGTTTATCAGGCAGGGTAAGCAATCAGCCCCAGCATTTT.

A few counts support this clone. CDR3 nucleotide sequence: TGTGCCAGCAGTGCCGGACAGGGGGCCGCAGTCTCGAACCAAAACACCGGGGAGCTGTTTTTT. This gives the protein CASSAGQGAAVSNQNTGELFF. This sequence joins TRBV2 and TRBJ2-2, with 11 bases identical to TRBD1. Germline loops: CDR1 SNHLY, CDR2 FYNNEI. The CDR3 totals 21 residues. V shed 4 bases and J 2 bases; nucleotides not matched to a gene: 18.

J is TRBJ2-4 and V is TRBV29-1, with D unresolved. V was pared by 0 bases and J by 0 bases, with 12 bases between. The length of the CDR3 is 16 residues. Germline V gene lookup returns CDR1 SQVTM and CDR2 ANQGSEA. CDR3 sequence: CSVEESPGVAKNIQYF. In DNA form, the CDR3 reads TGCAGCGTTGAAGAGTCCCCCGGTGTAGCCAAAAACATTCAGTACTTC.

DNA for the CDR3: TGTGCCATCAGTGGCCACCCCGGGACAGGGGGAGAAGGCTACACCTTC. Amino acid sequence: CAISGHPGTGGEGYTF. The chain couples TRBV10-3 to TRBJ1-2; TRBD1 matches at 11 bases. Germline CDR1 is ENHRY and CDR2 is SYGVKD. V was pared by 4 bases and J by 8 bases, with 12 bases of the junction left unmatched. The CDR3 extends over 16 amino acids.

This chain joins TRBV5-1 and TRBJ1-2; 7 bases match TRBD1. The CDR3 length is 13 residues. From germline, CDR1 is SGHRS and CDR2 YFSETQ. The V segment lost 4 bases and the J segment 4 bases; nucleotides outside the gene matches: 4. The chain's CDR3 is CASSQGQSYGYTF. CDR3 nucleotides: TGCGCCAGCAGCCAGGGACAGTCCTATGGCTACACCTTC. The variable domain in full, completed from reference TRBV5-1 and TRBJ1-2, reads KAGVTQTPRYLIKTRGQQVTLSCSPISGHRSVSWYQQTPGQGLQFLFEYFSETQRNKGNFPGRFSGRQFSNSRSEMNVSTLELGDSALYLCASSQGQSYGYTFGSGTRLTVV.